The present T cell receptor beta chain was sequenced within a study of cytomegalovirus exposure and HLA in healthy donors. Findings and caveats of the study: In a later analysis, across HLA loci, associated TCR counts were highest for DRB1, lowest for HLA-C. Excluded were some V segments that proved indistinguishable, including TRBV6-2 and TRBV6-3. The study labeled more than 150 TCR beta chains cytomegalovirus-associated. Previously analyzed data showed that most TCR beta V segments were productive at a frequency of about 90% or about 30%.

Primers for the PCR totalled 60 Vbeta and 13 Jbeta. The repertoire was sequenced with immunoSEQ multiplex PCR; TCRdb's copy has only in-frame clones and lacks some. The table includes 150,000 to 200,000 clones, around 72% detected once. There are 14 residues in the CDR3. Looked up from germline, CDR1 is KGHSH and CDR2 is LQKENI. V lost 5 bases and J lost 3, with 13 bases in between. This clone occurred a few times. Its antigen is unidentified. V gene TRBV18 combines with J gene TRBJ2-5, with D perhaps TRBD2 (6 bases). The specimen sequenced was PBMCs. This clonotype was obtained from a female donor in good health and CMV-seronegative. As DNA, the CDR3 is TGTGCCAGCTCAAGCGGACTAACAAAAGAGACCCAGTACTTC. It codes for CASSSGLTKETQYF.